This record concerns one T cell receptor beta chain sequence. Antigen specificity is unknown. J gave up 4 bases and V 4 bases, and 9 bases lay outside the gene matches. CDR3 length equals 15 residues. This specimen belongs to a study of blood T cells in healthy people across ages. Study observations and caveats: Naive CD4+ cell counts and diversity both ran higher in long-lived than in aged donors.

PCR was performed a second time for about 6 to 12 cycles using a sample-barcoded 5' primer and a J-beta primer mix. TCRdb fed the 5' RACE reads into MiXCR, producing one record per CDR3 protein. The table has some 560,000 distinct CDR3 sequences, roughly a quarter seen once. These records were also assigned to another study, of T cells of mothers and their children.

This chain connects TRBV12-3 or TRBV12-4 to TRBJ1-2, with 7 bases that match TRBD1. This sequence was found in a boy aged 2 to 10 in good health. The sample consisted of blood. The CDR3 here is CASSSYGQVSYGYTF. CDR3 DNA: TGTGCCAGCAGTTCCTATGGACAGGTCAGCTATGGCTACACCTTC.